The source of this T cell receptor (beta chain) is a study of cytomegalovirus exposure and HLA in healthy donors. Study results and limitations: Reported findings show TCR beta sequences accurately forecast HLA-A and HLA-B alleles in most subjects.

This CDR3 is built from 14 residues. The germline V gene has CDR1 SGDLS and CDR2 YYNGEE. V trimming: 2 bases; J trimming: 5 bases; junction bases outside the gene matches: 5. Details on this clone: The antigen remains unidentified.

The PCR employed 60 Vbeta primers together with 13 Jbeta primers. The method was immunoSEQ multiplex PCR; TCRdb's version includes in-frame clones alone and lacks a portion of them. Among some 150,000 clones, 60% to 85% were seen once, and the ten largest hold over 2.5%. Input material: PBMCs. The receptor comes from a male donor in good health and CMV-seronegative. V and J are TRBV9 and TRBJ2-7, with 9 positions matching TRBD2. CDR3 sequence reads: CASSVSGSGDEQYF. The CDR3 DNA is TGTGCCAGCAGCGTTAGCGGGAGCGGCGACGAGCAGTACTTC.